Following are 12 T cell receptor beta chains from one sample sequenced in a study of cytomegalovirus exposure and HLA in healthy donors. The PCR employed 60 Vbeta primers together with 13 Jbeta primers. TCRdb's table, derived via immunoSEQ multiplex PCR, lists solely in-frame clones and lacks some. The data show 100,000 to 150,000 clones, roughly 80% seen once. Sequencing was carried out using PBMCs. Receptors originate from a young man in good health and CMV-seropositive.

The rearrangement links TRBV10-3 to TRBJ1-1; 8 bases are shared with TRBD1. Per the germline V gene, CDR1 is ENHRY and CDR2 is SYGVKD. The length of the CDR3 is 16 residues. After removal of 2 bases from V and 3 bases from J, the junction contained 8 bases not matched to a gene. CDR3 in amino acids: CAISETGGGGYTEAFF. The CDR3 DNA sequence: TGTGCCATCAGTGAGACAGGGGGTGGGGGTTACACTGAAGCTTTCTTT.

This clone turned up a few times. J is TRBJ1-4 and V is TRBV6-5; possible D gene TRBD1, 5 bases. The germline V and J ends were trimmed by 5 bases and 5 bases, with 12 bases remaining between them. CDR1 MNHEY and CDR2 SVGAGI come from the germline V gene. The CDR3 has 14 amino acids. The CDR3 sequence: CASSTQVGNEKLFF. The CDR3 coding sequence is TGTGCCAGCAGTACACAGGTTGGAAATGAAAAACTGTTTTTT.

The genes are TRBV7-6 and TRBJ2-1, with a weak D call TRBD2 (5 bases). Germline CDR1 reads SGHVS; CDR2 reads FNYEAQ. V was pared by 5 bases and J by 0 bases, with 29 bases between. The CDR3 is made up of 21 amino acids. CDR3: CASSPPLEWASGRGSYNEQFF. CDR3 coding DNA: TGTGCCAGCAGCCCGCCCCTGGAGTGGGCGTCGGGAAGAGGCTCCTACAATGAGCAGTTCTTC.

In this sample, this clone turned up once. The rearrangement links TRBV28 to TRBJ2-6; a weak D match, TRBD1 (6 bases). CDR3 length equals 16 residues. Germline CDR1 reads MDHEN; CDR2 reads SYDVKM. The V and J ends lost 5 bases and 0 bases respectively, with 11 bases between them. The CDR3 reads CASSRQEYSGANVLTF. DNA of the CDR3: TGTGCCAGCAGTAGACAGGAATACTCTGGGGCCAACGTCCTGACTTTC.

The chain links TRBV6-5 to TRBJ2-1; 7 bases fit TRBD2. Germline V gives CDR1 MNHEY, CDR2 SVGAGI. This CDR3 has 16 amino acids. V was pared by 2 bases and J by 2 bases, with 6 bases of the junction left unmatched. CDR3: CASSYMAGAAYNEQFF. In DNA form, the CDR3 reads TGTGCCAGCAGTTACATGGCGGGAGCTGCCTACAATGAGCAGTTCTTC.

This clone was counted between two and nine times. CDR3: CASSKGTGTSGPQHF. As DNA, the CDR3 is TGTGCCAGTAGTAAAGGGACAGGTACTAGTGGGCCCCAGCATTTT. The chain combines TRBV19 with TRBJ1-5; 8 bases fit TRBD1. The germline CDR1 and CDR2 sequences are LNHDA and SQIVND (reference sequence). J was trimmed by 9 bases and V by 4 bases; bases with no gene match: 11. This CDR3 region has 15 residues.

This clone appeared a few times. The chain joins TRBV15 to TRBJ1-5, with D possibly TRBD1 on 5 matching bases. The CDR3 loop spans 15 amino acids. Looked up from germline, CDR1 is LNHNV and CDR2 is YYDKDF (reference sequence). The V end lost 2 bases, the J end lost 6 bases, and 14 bases lay between the germline ends. Here the CDR3 DNA reads TGTGCCACCAGCAGATTCGACAGCCCCGGTCAGCCCCAGCATTTT. It specifies CATSRFDSPGQPQHF.

This clone was seen just once. This rearrangement joins TRBV25-1 to TRBJ2-1; possible D gene TRBD1, 5 bases. This CDR3 has 14 residues. Germline V gene data show CDR1 as MGHDK and CDR2 as SYGVNS. V lost 5 bases and J lost 5, with 13 bases in between. The CDR3 here is CASSSGSFHNEQFF. CDR3 DNA sequence: TGTGCCAGCAGTTCAGGGTCATTTCACAATGAGCAGTTCTTC.

This chain joins TRBV7-8 and TRBJ1-5; the match to TRBD1 covers 9 bases. The V gene's germline CDR1 is SGHVS and CDR2 FQNEAQ. Trimming removed 4 bases from V and 7 bases from J; junction bases left unmatched: 8. This CDR3 is 15 amino acids long. CDR3 loop: CASSSRTGEAQPQHF. CDR3 DNA: TGTGCCAGCAGCTCCAGGACAGGGGAGGCCCAGCCCCAGCATTTT.

V usage is TRBV11-2 and J usage is TRBJ1-1; 7 nucleotides line up with TRBD1. The V segment lost 4 bases and the J segment 5 bases; nucleotides outside the gene matches: 7. This CDR3 region has 14 residues. Germline V CDR1 and CDR2: SGHAT, FQNNGV. DNA for the CDR3: TGTGCCAGCAGCTCCACTAGACAGGGAACTGAAGCTTTCTTT. This translates into CASSSTRQGTEAFF.

The chain recombines TRBV5-4 with TRBJ2-3; 8 nucleotides align to TRBD2. The CDR3 covers 16 residues. CDR1 and CDR2 (germline): SGHNT, YYREEE (reference sequence). The J segment lost 2 bases and the V segment lost 1 base, leaving 6 bases of the junction unmatched. This CDR3 is CASSLKREKPTDTQYF. The CDR3 DNA follows: TGTGCCAGCAGCTTGAAGCGGGAGAAACCCACAGATACGCAGTATTTT.

This clone has a single count. This sequence joins TRBV27 and TRBJ1-1; D unresolved. Germline CDR1 MNHEY, CDR2 SMNVEV (reference sequence). The CDR3 runs to 16 residues. The germline V and J ends were trimmed by 0 bases and 1 base, with 12 bases remaining between them. The CDR3, as DNA: TGTGCCAGCAGTTTATCGCAGGCAGGCACGAACACTGAAGCTTTCTTT. Protein: CASSLSQAGTNTEAFF.